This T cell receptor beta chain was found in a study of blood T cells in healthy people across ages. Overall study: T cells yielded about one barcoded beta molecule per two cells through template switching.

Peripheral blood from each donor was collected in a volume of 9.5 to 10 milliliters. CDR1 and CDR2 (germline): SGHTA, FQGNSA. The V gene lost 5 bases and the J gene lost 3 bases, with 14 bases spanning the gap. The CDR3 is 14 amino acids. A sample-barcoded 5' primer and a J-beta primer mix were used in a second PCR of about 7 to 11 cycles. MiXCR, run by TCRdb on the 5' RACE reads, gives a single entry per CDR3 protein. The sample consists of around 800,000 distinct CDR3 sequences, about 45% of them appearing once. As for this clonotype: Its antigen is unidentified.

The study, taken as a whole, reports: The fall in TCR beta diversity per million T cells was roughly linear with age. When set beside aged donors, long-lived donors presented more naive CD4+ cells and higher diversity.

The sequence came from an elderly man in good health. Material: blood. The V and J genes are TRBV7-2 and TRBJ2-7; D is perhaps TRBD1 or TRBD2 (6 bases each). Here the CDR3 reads CASSPQQGLYEQYF. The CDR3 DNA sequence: TGTGCCAGCAGCCCACAACAGGGACTCTACGAGCAGTACTTC.